This TCR beta chain appears in the sequencing data of a study of beta chain features in type 1 diabetes. All of the isolated RNA was reverse transcribed, so expressed TCRB transcripts were sequenced. The table came from immunoSEQ multiplex PCR; TCRdb's copy has only in-frame clones and leaves some out. The table shows around 350,000 clones, with about 12% occurring only once. CDR1 GTSNPN and CDR2 SVGIG come from the germline V gene (reference sequence). The length of the CDR3 is 18 residues. V lost 8 bases and J lost 2, with 28 bases in between. This rearrangement joins TRBV30 to TRBJ2-1, with a weak D call TRBD2 (6 bases). Sequencing was performed on naive CD4+ T cells from blood. The sequence was obtained from a young man in good health. Here the CDR3 DNA reads TGTGCCCGGGCTTGGGGAGGTATGAGCTCGGGAGCCTACAATGAGCAGTTCTTC. Protein sequence: CARAWGGMSSGAYNEQFF.